One sample yielded the 13 T cell receptor beta chains listed below, sequenced in a study of human thymus T cells. TCRdb keeps only in-frame clones here, not all; method: immunoSEQ multiplex PCR. The sample has tens of thousands of clones, approximately 95% seen once. Material for sequencing was blood. The receptors stem from a girl less than two years old with a congenital heart defect but otherwise immunologically healthy.

The rearrangement links TRBV7-9 to TRBJ2-5; D remains unclear. Germline V gene data show CDR1 as SEHNR and CDR2 as FQNEAQ (reference sequence). Trimming removed 3 bases at V and 0 bases at J, with 8 bases between. The CDR3 runs to 14 residues. The CDR3 DNA reads as TGTGCCAGCAGCTTTGGGCGGAACCAAGAGACCCAGTACTTC. The encoded protein is CASSFGRNQETQYF. Full variable domain (remainder filled in from reference TRBV7-9 and TRBJ2-5): DTGVSQNPRHKITKRGQNVTFRCDPISEHNRLYWYRQTLGQGPEFLTYFQNEAQLEKSRLLSDRFSAERPKGSFSTLEIQRTEQGDSAMYLCASSFGRNQETQYFGPGTRLLVL.

The gene calls are TRBV7-2 and TRBJ1-5; 7 nucleotides align to TRBD1. Germline assignment: CDR1 SGHTA and CDR2 FQGNSA. The CDR3 contains 14 residues. V shed 1 base, J shed 5 bases, and the junction held 2 bases outside the gene matches. In DNA, the CDR3 is TGTGCCAGCAGCTTAGGACAGGGCTATCAGCCCCAGCATTTT. Translation: CASSLGQGYQPQHF.

The rearrangement links TRBV6-6 to TRBJ1-2; D might be TRBD1 (5 bases). The germline V gene encodes CDR1 MNHNY and CDR2 SVGAGI (reference sequence). This CDR3 has 14 amino acids. V lost 4 bases, J lost 2 bases, and 11 bases lay in between. DNA of the CDR3: TGTGCCAGCAGTTTCCAGGGCCCAAACTATGGCTACACCTTC. Its translation: CASSFQGPNYGYTF.

The chain uses TRBV6-1 and TRBJ1-2; weak D call: TRBD1 (6 bases). Germline values: CDR1 MNHNS, CDR2 SASEGT. The V gene lost 3 bases and the J gene lost 0 bases, with 23 bases spanning the gap. The CDR3 totals 19 residues. The CDR3 DNA is TGTGCCAGCAGTGACTTTGGGGGCGCAGGTTTAAGACCTAACTATGGCTACACCTTC. This encodes CASSDFGGAGLRPNYGYTF.

The V gene is TRBV7-9, the J gene TRBJ2-1; D remains unclear. Germline CDR1 SEHNR, CDR2 FQNEAQ (reference sequence). Trimming removed 8 bases from V and 5 bases from J, with 10 bases in between. CDR3 length: 12 amino acids. The CDR3 here is CASAAPDNEQFF. DNA for the CDR3: TGTGCCAGCGCAGCGCCCGACAATGAGCAGTTCTTC.

This rearrangement joins TRBV7-2 to TRBJ2-7; 7 bases agree with TRBD2. Germline CDR1 is SGHTA and CDR2 is FQGNSA. The J segment lost 2 bases and the V segment lost 5 bases, leaving 12 bases of the junction unmatched. The CDR3 runs to 16 residues. For the CDR3, the DNA is TGTGCCAGCAGCCGAGGGATGGGGCTAGCGGCCTACGAGCAGTACTTC. Its protein is CASSRGMGLAAYEQYF.

The gene calls are TRBV6-1 and TRBJ1-1; possible D gene TRBD1, 6 bases. The CDR3 loop spans 15 amino acids. Germline-derived CDR1 and CDR2 are MNHNS and SASEGT. V shed 2 bases and J shed 1 base, with 11 bases lying between them. CDR3 in DNA: TGTGCCAGCAGTGAATGGGGGGGGGCGAACACTGAAGCTTTCTTT. Residues: CASSEWGGANTEAFF.

The chain recombines TRBV21-1 with TRBJ2-3; the D segment call TRBD2 is taken from the table without a DNA check. TRBV21-1 is designated a pseudogene. The CDR3 has 21 residues. CDR3 DNA: TGTGCCAGCAGCGAGCCCTACCCATTCAGGACTAGCGAGAGACCCACAGATACGCAGTATTTT. It is translated as CASSEPYPFRTSERPTDTQYF.

This chain connects TRBV7-9 to TRBJ1-2; possibly TRBD1 for D (5 bases). V was clipped by 1 base and J by 4 bases, with 16 bases between them. The CDR3 spans 16 residues. CDR1 is SEHNR and CDR2 is FQNEAQ in the germline V gene (reference sequence). The CDR3 spells CASSLGVGGTFYGYTF. The CDR3 DNA follows: TGTGCCAGCAGCTTAGGGGTTGGTGGGACCTTCTATGGCTACACCTTC.

The CDR3 DNA sequence: TGTGCCAGCAGCGGACAGGGCCCTAGCTCCTACGAGCAGTACTTC. It codes for CASSGQGPSSYEQYF. The rearrangement joins TRBV9 to TRBJ2-7, with 7 bases lining up with TRBD1. Losses at the gene ends were 3 bases for V and 0 bases for J; bases not matched to a gene: 6. In germline, CDR1 is SGDLS, CDR2 YYNGEE. CDR3 length: 15 residues. Full variable domain (rest looked up from reference TRBV9 and TRBJ2-7): DSGVTQTPKHLITATGQRVTLRCSPRSGDLSVYWYQQSLDQGLQFLIQYYNGEERAKGNILERFSAQQFPDLHSELNLSSLELGDSALYFCASSGQGPSSYEQYFGPGTRLTVT.

The chain recombines TRBV7-9 with TRBJ1-3; D remains ambiguous. Germline CDR1 reads SEHNR; CDR2 reads FQNEAQ (reference sequence). V was pared by 3 bases and J by 0 bases, with 9 bases between. CDR3 length: 15 amino acids. The CDR3 DNA is TGTGCCAGCAGCTTTAGGTGGGACTCTGGAAACACCATATATTTT. Its protein product is CASSFRWDSGNTIYF.

This chain connects TRBV6-1 to TRBJ2-3, with no clear D. From germline, CDR1 is MNHNS and CDR2 SASEGT. The V gene lost 1 base and the J gene lost 4 bases, with 3 bases spanning the gap. This CDR3 is built from 12 residues. The CDR3 DNA is TGTGCCAGCAGTGAAGGGGCAGATACGCAGTATTTT. This translates into CASSEGADTQYF.

The chain recombines TRBV9 with TRBJ2-7, with a possible D match to TRBD1 (5 bases). The CDR3 is 14 residues long. The V end lost 10 bases, the J end lost 6 bases, and 23 bases lay between the germline ends. Germline-derived CDR1 and CDR2 are SGDLS and YYNGEE. The CDR3 bases are TGTGCCGGCTCCTCTTCGATCTGGCAGGGCGAGCAGTACTTC. It specifies CAGSSSIWQGEQYF.